These 11 T cell receptor beta chains were sequenced from one sample in a study of OX40 agonist ivuxolimab in advanced cancers. This table comes from immunoSEQ multiplex PCR, and its TCRdb copy is limited to in-frame clones, with some not included. This sample carries roughly 70,000 clones, roughly 87% of them seen once, and the ten largest clones take just over 2%. The source was CD4+ or CD8+ T cells sorted from blood, collected in a trial of the OX40 agonist ivuxolimab. These receptors all stem from an adult with an advanced solid tumor such as melanoma, head and neck, liver or kidney cancer.

The rearrangement uses TRBV5-1 and TRBJ2-1; perhaps TRBD2 as D (6 bases). V was shortened by 6 bases and J by 5 bases, with 15 bases between the two germline ends. The CDR3 loop spans 14 amino acids. Germline CDR1 is SGHRS and CDR2 is YFSETQ. CDR3 sequence: CASKLEGQNNEQFF. The CDR3 coding sequence is TGCGCCAGCAAATTGGAGGGCCAGAACAATGAGCAGTTCTTC.

J is TRBJ1-1 and V is TRBV6-1; tentative D call: TRBD1 (5 bases). V was cut by 2 bases and J by 0 bases, with 10 bases left in between. The CDR3 loop spans 15 amino acids. Germline assignment: CDR1 MNHNS and CDR2 SASEGT. For the CDR3, the DNA is TGTGCCAGCAGTGAAATAGGGACGATGAACACTGAAGCTTTCTTT. Protein: CASSEIGTMNTEAFF.

This clone was counted between two and nine times. The rearrangement links TRBV19 to TRBJ1-4; TRBD1 matches 9 bases. J lost 8 bases, V lost 6 bases, and 13 bases had no gene match. Germline CDR1 reads LNHDA; CDR2 reads SQIVND (reference sequence). The CDR3 totals 16 residues. The CDR3 reads CASRKGQGPKAEKLFF. The CDR3, as DNA: TGTGCCAGTAGGAAAGGACAGGGGCCCAAGGCCGAAAAACTGTTTTTT.

This chain connects TRBV7-9 to TRBJ1-1; D may be TRBD1 (6 bases). The CDR3 loop spans 15 amino acids. With 3 bases removed from V and 1 base from J, the gap between germline ends came to 12 bases. CDR1 SEHNR and CDR2 FQNEAQ come from the germline V gene (reference sequence). The CDR3 is CASSLAGQPNTEAFF. CDR3 DNA sequence: TGTGCCAGCAGCTTGGCCGGACAGCCGAACACTGAAGCTTTCTTT.

The rearrangement links TRBV7-2 to TRBJ2-7; D is perhaps TRBD2 (5 bases). The V gene lost 5 bases and the J gene lost 3 bases, with 17 bases spanning the gap. This CDR3 has 15 residues. The germline V gene encodes CDR1 SGHTA and CDR2 FQGNSA. The CDR3 bases are TGTGCCAGCAGCCCATGGGCTAGCAGCAGCTACGAGCAGTACTTC. Translated, it gives CASSPWASSSYEQYF.

V is TRBV29-1 and J is TRBJ1-5, with a weak D call TRBD1 (5 bases). CDR3 length: 11 amino acids. Germline CDR1 reads SQVTM; CDR2 reads ANQGSEA. Trimming removed 6 bases from V and 3 bases from J, with 6 bases in between. CDR3 region: CSVGDNQPQHF. CDR3 nucleotide sequence: TGCAGCGTGGGGGACAATCAGCCCCAGCATTTT.

The chain uses TRBV4-2 and TRBJ2-5; 7 bases are shared with TRBD2. V gave up 4 bases and J gave up 5 bases; unmatched junction bases: 7. CDR1 LGHNA and CDR2 YNFKEQ come from the germline V gene. This CDR3 is built from 14 residues. This chain's CDR3 is CASSLPLASETQYF. In DNA, the CDR3 is TGTGCCAGCAGCCTACCACTAGCGTCCGAGACCCAGTACTTC.

This chain links TRBV28 with TRBJ2-1; 7 positions agree with TRBD2. Trimming took 5 bases from V and 15 from J; bases not matched to a gene: 10. The CDR3 has 12 amino acids. CDR1 and CDR2 from the germline V gene are MDHEN and SYDVKM. CDR3 bases: TGTGCCAGCAGTCCCCGAGGACTAGTTCCGTTCTTC. Translated: CASSPRGLVPFF.

The V and J genes are TRBV28 and TRBJ2-1; 10 bases agree with TRBD2. Losses at the gene ends were 6 bases for V and 4 bases for J; bases not matched to a gene: 9. From germline, CDR1 is MDHEN and CDR2 SYDVKM. The CDR3 is 16 amino acids. Here the CDR3 reads CASRKTSGASYNEQFF. For the CDR3, the DNA is TGTGCCAGCAGGAAAACTAGCGGGGCCTCATACAATGAGCAGTTCTTC.

The rearrangement uses TRBV7-2 and TRBJ1-5; tentative D call: TRBD1 (6 bases). The germline V and J ends were trimmed by 6 bases and 3 bases, with 12 bases remaining between them. The CDR3 extends over 14 amino acids. Germline-derived CDR1 and CDR2 are SGHTA and FQGNSA. CDR3 DNA: TGTGCCAGCAGTACACAGGGATTCAATCAGCCCCAGCATTTT. Translating gives CASSTQGFNQPQHF.

The gene calls are TRBV4-3 and TRBJ1-2; no definite D call. The CDR3 sequence is 13 residues long. The germline V gene has CDR1 LGHNA and CDR2 YSLEER. V dropped 1 base and J dropped 3 bases, with 6 bases sitting between them. For the CDR3, the DNA is TGCGCCAGCAGCCAAGGAACGGACTATGGCTACACCTTC. It yields the protein CASSQGTDYGYTF.